This T cell receptor beta chain emerged from a study of regulatory T cells in long-lasting Graves disease. Study-wide context: Freshly diagnosed Graves' patients had used antithyroid drugs for under 3 months.

Trimming took 0 bases from V and 8 from J; bases not matched to a gene: 6. Per germline, CDR1 MNHNS and CDR2 SASEGT. The length of the CDR3 is 14 residues. The time point is: newly diagnosed GD, antithyroid drugs for less than 3 months. PBMC-extracted RNA yielded the TCR library. From an endocrinology department in Xi'an, China, came the patients. With iRepertoire HTBI primers and Arm-PCR of CDR3 regions, TCR beta libraries were built. TCRdb analysed the multiplex PCR reads with MiXCR anew, one entry per CDR3 protein. This sample carries around 500,000 distinct CDR3 sequences, about 11% of them seen once, and the ten largest clones take around 10%. This clonotype was detected many times. Its specificity is not known. Whole-study findings and limits: TCR diversity was lower in persistent than newly diagnosed Graves' disease. Persistent cases favored TRBV28, TRBJ1-2 and TRBJ2-5.

These same data were also listed under a study on T cells in Graves' hyperthyroidism and ophthalmopathy.

The receptor comes from a woman under 40 with Graves disease. This chain joins TRBV6-1 and TRBJ1-2, with 7 bases identical to TRBD1. The material was peripheral blood mononuclear cells (PBMCs), obtained at new diagnosis, from a patient treated with antithyroid drugs. The CDR3 protein is CASSEANRGRGYTF. CDR3 sequence (DNA): TGTGCCAGCAGTGAAGCGAACAGGGGACGAGGCTACACCTTC.